Sequencing of this T cell receptor beta chain was carried out in a study of cytomegalovirus exposure and HLA in healthy donors. Study as a whole: In terms of ancestry, the Caucasian-associated cluster contained about 81% of the 350 to 450 genotyped donors. Study conclusions and caveats: A link between a missense DCLRE1C variant and TCR beta V- and J-gene trimming emerged from a later analysis. DRB1 showed the most TCR associations and HLA-C the fewest in a later analysis, as rates varied by HLA locus.

Concerning this clone itself: What it binds is not known.

PCR amplification relied on 60 Vbeta primers (plus 13 Jbeta primers). TCRdb's table, derived via immunoSEQ multiplex PCR, lists solely in-frame clones and lacks some. The sample has under 130,000 clones, approximately 81% seen once; the top ten hold 1% to 1.5%. Specimen: PBMCs. This TCR was recovered from a man aged 25-45 years in good health and CMV-seronegative.

This chain's CDR3 is CASSSSAGYDEKLFF. The CDR3 nucleotides are TGCGCCAGCAGCTCCTCGGCGGGGTATGATGAAAAACTGTTTTTT. The chain employs TRBV5-1 and TRBJ1-4; D gene ambiguous. CDR3 length: 15 amino acids. The germline V gene encodes CDR1 SGHRS and CDR2 YFSETQ. Trimming cost V 3 bases and J 6 bases, with 15 bases left between them.